This TCR beta chain came from a study of cytomegalovirus exposure and HLA in healthy donors (dated by TCRdb to about 2017). Regarding the complete study: An earlier analysis of approximately 640 of the donors reported 250 to 350 Gb of sequence data and 100 million to 140 million unique TCR beta sequences from roughly 180 million T cells. An early release that covered more than 550 HLA-typed donors contained approximately 320 gigabases of sequencing data and 65 million to 100 million unique TCR sequences. The genetic ancestry cluster associated with self-reported Caucasian donors included over 80% of the approximately 400 genotyped donors. The aim of the study was to test whether cataloging public T cell receptors could identify signatures of past pathogen exposure. The study profiled the T cell repertoires of hundreds of subjects by immunosequencing and related them to cytomegalovirus serostatus. In addition to the first cohort of 500 to 850 subjects, a separate validation cohort of 130 or so different subjects was used. To predict cytomegalovirus infection status, the study brought together high-throughput TCR immunosequencing, statistical association of individual TCRs with disease status, and machine learning. A later analysis re-examined previously published TCR beta repertoires from more than 600 donors and added high-resolution HLA genotyping to investigate patterns of TCR occurrence. Rather than using new phenotypic data, the later analysis identified candidate immune exposures from TCR beta sequences and from how often those sequences occurred across donors. An earlier analysis of 450 to 750 of the donors used high-throughput TCR beta sequencing to judge whether each TCR beta V gene segment behaved as functional or pseudogenic. Donor age, sex, ethnicity and CMV serostatus were compiled alongside the repertoire data. A later genetic analysis took genome-wide SNP genotypes for about 65% of the roughly 670 donors and used that subset as a discovery cohort. All discovery cohort repertoires had been generated on a single sequencing platform. HLA typing included class I and class II loci at four-digit resolution. The number of typed donors differed by locus: about 620-640 for A, B, C, DRB1 and DQB1; approximately 540 for DQA1; approximately 610 for DPA1; and 400 to 480 for DPB1. Roughly five DR-DQ haplotypes were handled as single units for association and clustering, since linkage in the cohort was strong. Among some 410 genotyped donors of the cohort, an average of around 240,000 unique TCR beta nucleotide sequences were sequenced per donor, 15% to 20% of them non-productive. Broader findings and caveats from the paper: This cohort had only TCR beta chains sequenced, and the lack of alpha or paired-chain data limited which features could be detected. When HLA alleles, especially DR and DQ, strongly co-occurred, TCR associations were difficult to assign to individual alleles. According to a later analysis, most CMV-associated TCR beta chains appeared to be HLA-restricted, and the HLA associations seemed to be driven largely by CMV exposure. Several of the top co-occurrence clusters appeared to be linked to parvovirus B19, influenza, CMV and Epstein-Barr virus, according to a later analysis. A cluster of highly shared sequence variants was judged likely to be a technical artifact of the sequencing pipeline. A further reported finding was that TCR beta sequences accurately predicted the HLA-A and HLA-B alleles for most subjects in the first cohort. A later analysis found that TCR association rates varied across HLA loci, with DRB1 alleles showing the most associated TCRs and HLA-C alleles the fewest. Broadly in line with IMGT annotations, most TCR beta V segments showed up in productive rearrangements about 87% or about 30% of the time in an earlier analysis of several hundred of the donors. Most TCR sequences were seen in very few donors, while some public TCRs were found in many individuals. In the study, around 150 TCR beta chains were listed as associated with cytomegalovirus. Compared with the 666-donor mean, donors in an Asian-associated ancestry cluster had fewer N-insertions in productive TCRs, according to a later genetic analysis. The 87-base-pair reads could not distinguish some IMGT-functional V segments, including TRBV6-2 and TRBV6-3, so those segments were excluded. In a later analysis, HLA-associated TCR beta chains showed more clonal expansion and lower generation probabilities than non-associated chains that were equally common. V-gene and J-gene trimming of TCR beta chains was associated with a missense DCLRE1C variant in a later genetic analysis, and the association was replicated in an independent cohort. Correlated functional status among segregating V segments might be attributable to linkage disequilibrium, but an unknown experimental factor could not be ruled out. CMV serostatus was the only immune exposure information available for the cohort. Because some donors lacked HLA typing at each locus, the association tests relied only on the typed subset. At a false discovery rate of 0.05, a later analysis linked 16,951 TCR beta sequences to specific HLA alleles. The authors suggested that the approach could potentially be extended to other disease states and immunological phenotypes. Cytomegalovirus status was reported to be diagnosed by the classifier with high specificity and sensitivity in both the original and validation cohorts. Sequencing depth was assumed to be roughly uniform across donors in the presence/absence analyses, though that assumption may not hold. In vitro tests confirmed that a few of the cytomegalovirus-associated TCR beta chains recognize cytomegalovirus antigens. Because counts were too low, more than 15 rarely observed V segments, including chromosome 9 orphons, were excluded from the earlier analysis of about 500 of the donors.

The cohort consisted of approximately 670 healthy bone marrow donors. Cohort members were all nominally healthy when sampled, although unrecorded immune exposures were likely present. The donor tested CMV seropositive and was one of the 289 seropositive cohort members. A peripheral blood sample was provided by each donor, and peripheral blood mononuclear cells were used for TCR beta sequencing. The Qiagen DNeasy Blood Extraction Kit was used to extract genomic DNA from the blood cell samples. Comment on this clone: This receptor's antigen is unknown.

The trim is 0 bases for V and 9 bases for J, with a gap of 12 bases between the germline ends. CDR1 and CDR2 (LNHNV, YYDKDF) derive from the germline V gene (reference sequence). The CDR3, from cysteine to phenylalanine, totals 15 residues. CDR3 DNA is the only sequence kept; it has 45 bases, read in frame from the first base. Receptor amplification or capture employed the immunoSEQ multiplex PCR assay. For the multiplex PCR, a mixture combining 60 forward primers for TCR Vbeta segments and 13 reverse primers for TCR Jbeta segments was used. The CDR3 region of rearranged TCR beta genes was amplified from genomic DNA with a multiplex PCR assay. The Illumina HiSeq System was used to sequence the amplified TCR beta libraries as 87-base-pair reads. On the study's bioinformatics: Across the 500 to 750 repertoires, a later analysis counted 78 million or so unique TCR beta chains, 8.5 million to 12 million of which were shared by at least two donors. Raw reads were error-corrected and collapsed into unique sequences by a nearest-neighbor algorithm in which closely related sequences were merged to remove PCR and sequencing errors. To assign V, D and J gene segments, CDR3 sequences were aligned to IMGT reference sequences. For a sequence to be retained, at least a six-nucleotide match to both a V gene segment and a J gene segment was required. A rearrangement was called productive if the CDR3 had no stop codons and remained in frame with V and J, and every other rearrangement was called non-productive. CDR3 was defined according to IMGT convention as the region running from the second conserved V-encoded cysteine to the conserved J-encoded phenylalanine. The earlier analysis of some 600 of the donors excluded sequences that lacked an unambiguous match to a single V gene segment. In an earlier analysis of some 590 of the donors, a V segment was called functional when productive rearrangements were above 56.7%, and segregating when the standard deviation between donors exceeded 5%. A statistical classification framework was built to diagnose cytomegalovirus status from the catalog of TCR beta chain sequences. In a later analysis, TCR nucleotide sequences were compared against IMGT/GENE-DB human TR gene sequences so that V and J genes could be assigned. In a later analysis, CDR3 sequences and most-parsimonious VDJ recombination scenarios were assigned using the TCRdist pipeline. In a later analysis, each TCR beta chain was defined by its CDR3 amino acid sequence together with its V-gene family, and reads without a unique V-gene family were excluded. As a way to deal with suspected cross-contamination and a sequencing artifact, a later analysis dropped roughly 600 nucleotide sequences that were highly shared and had low generation probability. For each public chain, a later analysis derived a clonal expansion index from normalized ranks of inferred template counts within each repertoire. A later analysis computed generation probabilities with a VDJ recombination model fitted to out-of-frame rearrangements, and checked the results against IGoR. Hypergeometric tests were used in a later analysis to score TCR-TCR, TCR-HLA and TCR-CMV co-occurrence, with a repertoire-size bias correction applied to the TCR pairs. In a later analysis, false discovery rates were estimated by permuting HLA or CMV assignments 20 times. In a later analysis, co-occurring TCRs were grouped with DBSCAN, and TCRdist sequence similarity was added when clustering was performed within HLA-allele-positive subsets. Repertoires with fewer than 30,000 or more than 120,000 public chains, plus five repertoires with anomalous nucleotide sharing, were excluded from co-occurrence clustering. TCRdb obtained this table from immuneACCESS and retained in-frame rearrangements with V and J assigned. These tables miss some clones; where compared with another copy, unresolved V genes account for less than half of the shortfall, and the remainder is unexplained. V, J and clone size are those of that table, while D and trimming were read from the DNA. The table held for this sample gives just over 50,000 clones. The ten top clones hold around an eighth of the sample.

Sample: PBMCs. Recombination joined TRBV15 with TRBJ1-6; the D segment cannot be called with confidence. The receptor's source is a woman in her fifties or sixties in good health and CMV-seropositive. The DNA sequence is given as TGTGCCACCAGCAGAGATTTGGCCCAAATTTCACCCCTCCACTTT. It specifies CATSRDLAQISPLHF.